This is a list of T cell receptor beta chains from one sample in a study of shared clonotypes between healthy human individuals. TCRdb's table, derived via immunoSEQ multiplex PCR, lists solely in-frame clones and lacks some. The repertoire consists of about 1 million clones, with around four fifths occurring once and the leading ten covering 1.4% to 1.5%. The sample taken for sequencing was memory CD4+ T cells sorted from blood. The receptors derive from a man aged 18 to 35 in good health. The CDR3 runs from the conserved cysteine through the conserved F or W. A D gene is named only where the DNA matches it firmly.

v_gene: TRBV10-3
d_gene: TRBD1
CDR3aa: CAVTGTGGTGELFF

v_gene: TRBV7-6
d_gene: -
CDR3aa: CASSLQRTDTQYF

v_gene: TRBV27
d_gene: -
CDR3aa: CASSLGDSFFEDTQYF

v_gene: TRBV14
d_gene: -
CDR3aa: CASSTGLGGHEQFF

v_gene: TRBV30
d_gene: -
CDR3aa: CAWSVAQGRGYTF

v_gene: TRBV28
d_gene: TRBD2
CDR3aa: CASRPRGTSKTDTQYF

v_gene: TRBV28
d_gene: -
CDR3aa: CASSSSTAGSGNTIYF

v_gene: TRBV6-5
d_gene: -
CDR3aa: CASRGVETGNTIYF

v_gene: TRBV5-4
d_gene: -
CDR3aa: CASSFGGGKAKNIQYF

v_gene: TRBV29-1
d_gene: TRBD1
CDR3aa: CSVESGQGVTEAFF

v_gene: TRBV30
d_gene: -
CDR3aa: CAWSVDGNEQFF

v_gene: TRBV10-3
d_gene: -
CDR3aa: CAIREGESPLHF

v_gene: TRBV7-2
d_gene: TRBD2
CDR3aa: CASSTRTSGRVYEQYF

v_gene: TRBV10-2
d_gene: -
CDR3aa: CASSESELPRELFF

v_gene: TRBV6-5
d_gene: -
CDR3aa: CASSYSTGQPQHF